This is a list of T cell receptor beta chains from one sample in a study of T cells in Graves' hyperthyroidism and ophthalmopathy. TCRdb re-derived calls from the multiplex PCR reads in MiXCR, one entry per CDR3 protein. This sample has under 400,000 distinct CDR3 sequences, with approximately 15% found just once. Sequencing was carried out using blood. Receptor source: a young man with Graves' hyperthyroidism. The CDR3 runs from the conserved cysteine through the conserved F or W. The order of the fields is V gene, clone size, CDR3 length, D gene, J gene, CDR3 protein, CDR3 DNA. D genes are given only for firm matches. Some rows have no size entry. The others give once, few or many, or a class for an expanded clone.

V gene: TRBV12-3/TRBV12-4
clone size: many
CDR3 length: 17
D gene: TRBD1
J gene: TRBJ2-5
CDR3 protein: CASSLKGTGLLGETQYF
CDR3 DNA: TGTGCCAGCAGTTTAAAGGGGACAGGGTTGCTGGGGGAGACCCAGTACTTC

V gene: TRBV7-3
clone size: many
CDR3 length: 13
D gene: .
J gene: TRBJ2-3
CDR3 protein: CASSSLSTDTQYF
CDR3 DNA: TGTGCCAGCAGCTCTTTAAGCACAGATACGCAGTATTTT

V gene: TRBV2
clone size: many
CDR3 length: 17
D gene: .
J gene: TRBJ2-3
CDR3 protein: CASSEALRTLGFDTQYF
CDR3 DNA: TGTGCCAGCAGTGAAGCGCTTCGGACCCTCGGGTTCGATACGCAGTATTTT

V gene: TRBV11-2
clone size: many
CDR3 length: 15
D gene: .
J gene: TRBJ1-6
CDR3 protein: CASSPHVQGNSPLHF
CDR3 DNA: TGTGCCAGCAGCCCCCATGTACAAGGGAATTCACCCCTCCACTTT

V gene: TRBV7-8
clone size: many
CDR3 length: 16
D gene: TRBD2
J gene: TRBJ2-1
CDR3 protein: CASSPSPGLAADEQFF
CDR3 DNA: TGTGCCAGCAGCCCCTCACCGGGACTAGCGGCTGATGAGCAGTTCTTC

V gene: TRBV5-4
clone size: many
CDR3 length: 14
D gene: TRBD2
J gene: TRBJ2-7
CDR3 protein: CASSLDRGVYEQYF
CDR3 DNA: TGTGCCAGCAGCCTGGACCGGGGGGTTTACGAGCAGTACTTC

V gene: TRBV28
clone size: many
CDR3 length: 13
D gene: .
J gene: TRBJ2-1
CDR3 protein: CASSLLSGNEQFF
CDR3 DNA: TGTGCCAGCAGTTTATTAAGTGGGAATGAGCAGTTCTTC

V gene: TRBV27
clone size: many
CDR3 length: 14
D gene: .
J gene: TRBJ1-5
CDR3 protein: CASSLSRGNQPQHF
CDR3 DNA: TGTGCCAGCAGTTTAAGTCGGGGCAATCAGCCCCAGCATTTT

V gene: TRBV3-1
clone size: .
CDR3 length: 14
D gene: .
J gene: TRBJ2-7
CDR3 protein: CASSQGAAGGEQYF
CDR3 DNA: TGTGCCAGCAGCCAAGGTGCAGCCGGGGGAGAGCAGTACTTC

V gene: TRBV29-1
clone size: .
CDR3 length: 13
D gene: .
J gene: TRBJ2-7
CDR3 protein: CSVEDGQTYEQYF
CDR3 DNA: TGCAGCGTTGAAGATGGCCAAACCTACGAGCAGTACTTC

V gene: TRBV20-1
clone size: .
CDR3 length: 13
D gene: .
J gene: TRBJ2-7
CDR3 protein: CSARGSGLYEQYF
CDR3 DNA: TGCAGTGCAAGGGGAAGTGGACTCTACGAGCAGTACTTC

V gene: TRBV28
clone size: many
CDR3 length: 14
D gene: .
J gene: TRBJ1-4
CDR3 protein: CASRRQTGNEKLFF
CDR3 DNA: TGTGCCAGCAGACGACAGACCGGTAATGAAAAACTGTTTTTT

V gene: TRBV29-1
clone size: few
CDR3 length: 12
D gene: .
J gene: TRBJ2-3
CDR3 protein: CSVEGVTDTQYF
CDR3 DNA: TGCAGCGTTGAGGGGGTCACAGATACGCAGTATTTT

V gene: TRBV5-5
clone size: many
CDR3 length: 17
D gene: TRBD1
J gene: TRBJ1-1
CDR3 protein: CASSRGTGEGMNTEAFF
CDR3 DNA: TGTGCCAGCAGCCGGGGGACAGGGGAGGGAATGAACACTGAAGCTTTCTTT

V gene: TRBV11-2
clone size: few
CDR3 length: 15
D gene: .
J gene: TRBJ2-7
CDR3 protein: CASSLDDRDPYEQYF
CDR3 DNA: TGTGCCAGCAGCTTAGATGACCGGGACCCCTACGAGCAGTACTTC

V gene: TRBV29-1
clone size: .
CDR3 length: 12
D gene: .
J gene: TRBJ2-5
CDR3 protein: CSAGGIEETQYF
CDR3 DNA: TGCAGCGCCGGGGGCATAGAAGAGACCCAGTACTTC

V gene: TRBV5-4
clone size: few
CDR3 length: 14
D gene: .
J gene: TRBJ1-5
CDR3 protein: CASSLNGGNQPQHF
CDR3 DNA: TGTGCCAGCAGCTTGAACGGAGGCAATCAGCCCCAGCATTTT

V gene: TRBV11-2
clone size: many
CDR3 length: 13
D gene: .
J gene: TRBJ1-2
CDR3 protein: CASSLGQGGGYTF
CDR3 DNA: TGTGCCAGCAGCCTAGGACAAGGCGGGGGCTACACCTTC

V gene: TRBV2
clone size: many
CDR3 length: 17
D gene: TRBD2
J gene: TRBJ2-1
CDR3 protein: CATHGTSGLSSYNEQFF
CDR3 DNA: TGTGCCACCCATGGGACTAGCGGGCTCAGCTCCTACAATGAGCAGTTCTTC

V gene: TRBV20-1
clone size: .
CDR3 length: 19
D gene: .
J gene: TRBJ2-1
CDR3 protein: CSARALLQIGDKTGNEQFF
CDR3 DNA: TGCAGTGCGCGGGCCCTCTTACAAATCGGGGACAAGACTGGCAATGAGCAGTTCTTC

V gene: TRBV2
clone size: many
CDR3 length: 14
D gene: .
J gene: TRBJ1-4
CDR3 protein: CASSRGDLSEKLFF
CDR3 DNA: TGTGCCAGCAGTAGAGGGGATCTCAGTGAAAAACTGTTTTTT

V gene: TRBV10-3
clone size: few
CDR3 length: 13
D gene: .
J gene: TRBJ1-5
CDR3 protein: CAIRQSLNQPQHF
CDR3 DNA: TGTGCCATCCGTCAAAGCCTTAATCAGCCCCAGCATTTT

V gene: TRBV29-1
clone size: few
CDR3 length: 15
D gene: TRBD1
J gene: TRBJ2-7
CDR3 protein: CSVETVTGGQYEQYF
CDR3 DNA: TGCAGCGTTGAAACAGTCACAGGGGGACAGTACGAGCAGTACTTC

V gene: TRBV29-1
clone size: many
CDR3 length: 11
D gene: .
J gene: TRBJ1-1
CDR3 protein: CSVGGDTEAFF
CDR3 DNA: TGCAGCGTTGGAGGGGACACTGAAGCTTTCTTT

V gene: TRBV7-3
clone size: many
CDR3 length: 13
D gene: .
J gene: TRBJ2-1
CDR3 protein: CASSLSVDNEQFF
CDR3 DNA: TGTGCCAGCAGCTTATCTGTAGACAATGAGCAGTTCTTC

V gene: TRBV24-1
clone size: few
CDR3 length: 15
D gene: TRBD2
J gene: TRBJ2-1
CDR3 protein: CATSALAGVSNEQFF
CDR3 DNA: TGTGCCACCAGCGCACTAGCGGGAGTCTCCAATGAGCAGTTCTTC

V gene: TRBV20-1
clone size: many
CDR3 length: 14
D gene: .
J gene: TRBJ1-1
CDR3 protein: CSARDLGTNTEAFF
CDR3 DNA: TGCAGTGCTAGAGATTTAGGGACCAACACTGAAGCTTTCTTT

V gene: TRBV7-3
clone size: many
CDR3 length: 14
D gene: .
J gene: TRBJ2-1
CDR3 protein: CASSLIPDYNEQFF
CDR3 DNA: TGTGCCAGCAGCTTAATCCCAGATTACAATGAGCAGTTCTTC

V gene: TRBV5-1
clone size: .
CDR3 length: 15
D gene: TRBD1
J gene: TRBJ2-7
CDR3 protein: CASSPSGTGIYEQYF
CDR3 DNA: TGCGCCAGCAGCCCCTCCGGGACAGGGATCTACGAGCAGTACTTC

V gene: TRBV3-1
clone size: many
CDR3 length: 13
D gene: .
J gene: TRBJ2-2
CDR3 protein: CASGTQNTGELFF
CDR3 DNA: TGTGCCAGCGGGACACAGAACACCGGGGAGCTGTTTTTT

V gene: TRBV12-3/TRBV12-4
clone size: many
CDR3 length: 12
D gene: .
J gene: TRBJ2-3
CDR3 protein: CASSPRADTQYF
CDR3 DNA: TGTGCCAGCAGTCCCCGGGCAGATACGCAGTATTTT

V gene: TRBV29-1
clone size: .
CDR3 length: 13
D gene: .
J gene: TRBJ2-1
CDR3 protein: CSVGLISYNEQFF
CDR3 DNA: TGCAGCGTTGGGCTCATTTCCTACAATGAGCAGTTCTTC

V gene: TRBV7-9
clone size: .
CDR3 length: 15
D gene: .
J gene: TRBJ1-6
CDR3 protein: CASSREGSSNSPLHF
CDR3 DNA: TGTGCCAGCAGCCGGGAGGGCTCATCTAATTCACCCCTCCACTTT

V gene: TRBV7-3
clone size: .
CDR3 length: 15
D gene: .
J gene: TRBJ2-1
CDR3 protein: CASSLGTYAYNEQFF
CDR3 DNA: TGTGCCAGCAGCTTAGGGACGTATGCCTACAATGAGCAGTTCTTC

V gene: TRBV3-1
clone size: many
CDR3 length: 13
D gene: .
J gene: TRBJ2-1
CDR3 protein: CASSHASYNEQFF
CDR3 DNA: TGTGCCAGCAGCCATGCTTCCTACAATGAGCAGTTCTTC

V gene: TRBV28
clone size: many
CDR3 length: 13
D gene: .
J gene: TRBJ1-2
CDR3 protein: CASSLPLIYGYTF
CDR3 DNA: TGTGCCAGCAGTCTCCCCCTGATCTATGGCTACACCTTC

V gene: TRBV12-3/TRBV12-4
clone size: many
CDR3 length: 13
D gene: .
J gene: TRBJ2-7
CDR3 protein: CASSQGLFYEQYF
CDR3 DNA: TGTGCCAGCAGTCAGGGACTTTTCTACGAGCAGTACTTC

V gene: TRBV13
clone size: many
CDR3 length: 14
D gene: .
J gene: TRBJ1-4
CDR3 protein: CASSTWAGQEKLFF
CDR3 DNA: TGTGCCAGCAGCACCTGGGCGGGGCAAGAAAAACTGTTTTTT

V gene: TRBV5-1
clone size: .
CDR3 length: 15
D gene: TRBD1
J gene: TRBJ2-3
CDR3 protein: CASSPGTGGIDTQYF
CDR3 DNA: TGCGCCAGCAGTCCCGGGACAGGAGGTATAGATACGCAGTATTTT

V gene: TRBV7-3
clone size: .
CDR3 length: 12
D gene: TRBD1
J gene: TRBJ2-7
CDR3 protein: CASSFSGGEQYF
CDR3 DNA: TGTGCCAGCAGCTTCTCAGGGGGCGAGCAGTACTTC